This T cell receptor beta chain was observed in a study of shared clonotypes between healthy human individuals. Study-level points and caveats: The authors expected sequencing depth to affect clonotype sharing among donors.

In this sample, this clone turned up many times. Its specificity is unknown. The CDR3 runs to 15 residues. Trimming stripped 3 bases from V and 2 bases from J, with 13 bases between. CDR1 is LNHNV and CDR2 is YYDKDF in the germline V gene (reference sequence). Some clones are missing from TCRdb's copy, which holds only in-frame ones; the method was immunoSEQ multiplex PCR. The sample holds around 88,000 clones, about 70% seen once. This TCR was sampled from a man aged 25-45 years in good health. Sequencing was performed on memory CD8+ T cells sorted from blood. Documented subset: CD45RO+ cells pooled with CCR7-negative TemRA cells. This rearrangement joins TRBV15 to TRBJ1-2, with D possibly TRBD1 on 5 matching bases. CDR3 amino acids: CATSSAGLGNYGYTF. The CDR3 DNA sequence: TGTGCCACCAGCAGTGCAGGGCTAGGCAACTATGGCTACACCTTC.